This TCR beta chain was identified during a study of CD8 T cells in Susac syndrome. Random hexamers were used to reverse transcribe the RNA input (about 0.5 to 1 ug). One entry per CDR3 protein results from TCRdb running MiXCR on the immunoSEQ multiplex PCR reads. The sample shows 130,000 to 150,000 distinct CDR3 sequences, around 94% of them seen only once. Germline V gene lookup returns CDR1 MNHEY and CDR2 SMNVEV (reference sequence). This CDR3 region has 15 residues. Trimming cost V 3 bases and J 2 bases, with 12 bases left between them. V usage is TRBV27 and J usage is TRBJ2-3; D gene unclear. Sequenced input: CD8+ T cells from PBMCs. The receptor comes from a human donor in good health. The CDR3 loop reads CASSFYLGNTDTQYF. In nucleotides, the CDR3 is TGTGCCAGCAGTTTTTATTTGGGGAACACAGATACGCAGTATTTT.